Listed below are T cell receptor beta chains from one sample, sequenced in a study of blood T cell repertoires in COVID-19. The repertoire was sequenced with immunoSEQ multiplex PCR; TCRdb's copy has only in-frame clones and lacks some. The table shows about 310,000 clones, with 80% to 90% occurring only once. The sequenced sample consisted of peripheral blood. The receptors were sampled from a woman aged 45 to 65 who had recovered from COVID-19. The CDR3 runs from the conserved cysteine through the conserved F or W. A D gene is named only where the DNA matches it firmly. Clone size appears in some rows only: once, few, many, or a class for an expanded clone.

TRBD2 17 NA TRBJ2-1 TRBV9 TGTGCCAGCAGCGAGGGGACTAGCGGGAGCAGGAACAATGAGCAGTTCTTC CASSEGTSGSRNNEQFF
NA 13 once TRBJ1-1 TRBV14 TGTGCCAGCGCGGCAGCACGAAACACTGAAGCTTTCTTT CASAAARNTEAFF
TRBD2 12 NA TRBJ2-5 TRBV28 TGTGCCAGCAGTTTGAGCGGGACGACCCAGTACTTC CASSLSGTTQYF
NA 14 once TRBJ2-5 TRBV5-4 TGTGCCAGCAGCTTAGCCGGGGTCCAAGAGACCCAGTACTTC CASSLAGVQETQYF
TRBD1 14 NA TRBJ1-1 TRBV7-9 TGTGCCAGCAGCTTGCAGGGGGCGCGCACTGAAGCTTTCTTT CASSLQGARTEAFF
NA 14 NA TRBJ2-2 TRBV15 TGTGCCACCAGCAGACAGGAGAACACCGGGGAGCTGTTTTTT CATSRQENTGELFF
NA 16 NA TRBJ2-5 TRBV6-2/TRBV6-3 TGTGCCAGCAGTTACTCTATGGGACTGACGCAAGAGACCCAGTACTTC CASSYSMGLTQETQYF
NA 14 NA TRBJ1-5 TRBV3-1/TRBV3-2 TGTGCCAGCAGCCAAACTTCTAGCAATCAGCCCCAGCATTTT CASSQTSSNQPQHF
TRBD1 15 once TRBJ2-1 TRBV6-5 TGTGCCAGCAGTTACTCTGGGGGACAGATCTTTGAGCAGTTCTTC CASSYSGGQIFEQFF
NA 15 once TRBJ1-4 TRBV11-2 TGTGCCAGCAGCTTAGGGGGCCGGAATAATGAAAAACTGTTTTTT CASSLGGRNNEKLFF
TRBD2 15 NA TRBJ2-5 TRBV29-1 TGCAGCGTTGACGGTAGCGGGGACCTCCAAGAGACCCAGTACTTC CSVDGSGDLQETQYF
TRBD1 17 NA TRBJ1-1 TRBV11-2 TGTGCCAGCAGCTTGGCCCAGGGGGCAACCGTGAACACTGAAGCTTTCTTT CASSLAQGATVNTEAFF
NA 12 NA TRBJ2-2 TRBV11-2 TGTGCCAGCGGTTGGGGCGCCGGGGAGCTGTTTTTT CASGWGAGELFF